The entry below gives a single T cell receptor beta chain sequence along with its context. Its antigen is not known. The data originate from a study of T cell repertoires in cytomegalovirus infection. About the study: TCR beta signatures that were public indicated CMV infection and matching HLA type.

The CDR3 is made up of 20 amino acids. Germline V gene sequence: CDR1 KGHDR, CDR2 SFDVKD. V dropped 0 bases and J dropped 3; count of bases not matched to a gene: 14. Each CDR3 protein is one row after TCRdb ran MiXCR on the reads. Of over 300,000 distinct CDR3 sequences listed, roughly 17% are singletons. Findings and limits, study-wide: Cumulative frequency of public TCR beta families picked out carriers of CMV plus the relevant HLA.

The rearrangement uses TRBV24-1 and TRBJ2-7; 12 bases line up with TRBD1. The receptor's source is a human donor in good health (CMV status not recorded). Some clones in this sample may be carry-over from other donors' samples. Source material: PBMCs. CDR3 residues: CATSDLMGQGARPLIYEQYF. DNA for the CDR3: TGTGCCACCAGTGATTTGATGGGACAGGGGGCGCGTCCCTTAATCTACGAGCAGTACTTC.